The rows below give T cell receptor beta chains drawn from one sample of a study of cytomegalovirus exposure and HLA in healthy donors. Clones were sequenced by immunoSEQ multiplex PCR, and TCRdb holds only the in-frame ones, with some missing. The profile shows 150,000 to 250,000 clones, around 86% of them singletons. The sequenced sample was PBMCs. These receptors were obtained from a woman aged 50 to 60 in good health and CMV-seropositive. Each CDR3 is given with its conserved first and last residue. A D gene is named only where the DNA matches it firmly. Clone size is not always given. Where it is, it says once, few, many or a class for expanded clones.

few,TRBV2,TRBJ1-5,13,-,TGTGCCAGCAAGGCGGGGGGCGGACAGCCCCAGCATTTT,CASKAGGGQPQHF
-,TRBV5-1,TRBJ1-1,16,TRBD1,TGCGCCAGCAGCTTGGAGGGACAGGGAAAAAGGACTGAAGCTTTCTTT,CASSLEGQGKRTEAFF
-,TRBV2,TRBJ2-5,16,TRBD2,TGTGCCAGCAGACTGACTAGCGGGAGGTCTCGAGAGACCCAGTACTTC,CASRLTSGRSRETQYF
-,TRBV28,TRBJ2-2,16,TRBD2,TGTGCCAGCAGTTTTGGGACGGGGGGGCGCACCGGGGAGCTGTTTTTT,CASSFGTGGRTGELFF
-,TRBV7-3,TRBJ2-1,14,-,TGTGCCAGCAGCGTAGACAAAGGACAGAATGAGCAGTTCTTC,CASSVDKGQNEQFF
-,TRBV14,TRBJ1-1,12,-,TGTGCCAGCGCTAGGCGGCACACTGAAGCTTTCTTT,CASARRHTEAFF
few,TRBV7-9,TRBJ2-4,14,-,TGTGCCAGCAGCACCCCGGGGACAAAAAACAGTCAGTACTTC,CASSTPGTKNSQYF
-,TRBV28,TRBJ1-2,15,-,TGTGCCAGCAAGTTTGGGGGACCAGCGACAGGTGGCTACACCTTC,CASKFGGPATGGYTF
-,TRBV30,TRBJ2-7,16,TRBD2,TGTGCCTGGAGTGTACGGTCGACTAGCGGTCCCTACGAGCAGTACTTC,CAWSVRSTSGPYEQYF
few,TRBV6-5,TRBJ1-6,14,TRBD1,TGTGCCAGCAGCCGCCGGGACAGCAATTCACCCCTCCACTTT,CASSRRDSNSPLHF
-,TRBV7-9,TRBJ1-3,17,TRBD1,TGTGCCAGCAGCTTAGCCCCGGGACAGATCTCTGGAAACACCATATATTTT,CASSLAPGQISGNTIYF
-,TRBV15,TRBJ2-6,19,TRBD1,TGTGCCACCAGCAGTGCGTTTGGGACAGGGCTCTCTGGGGCCAACGTCCTGACTTTC,CATSSAFGTGLSGANVLTF
-,TRBV6-6,TRBJ2-1,15,TRBD2,TGTGCCAGCAGTTACTCGTCGACTAGCGGGTCTGAGCAGTTCTTC,CASSYSSTSGSEQFF
-,TRBV19,TRBJ2-2,12,-,TGTGCCAGTAGTATGCTGACCGGCGGGCTGTTTTTT,CASSMLTGGLFF
-,TRBV12-5,TRBJ2-3,15,-,TGTGCTAGTGGCTCGTCAGGAATCGGCACAGATACGCAGTATTTT,CASGSSGIGTDTQYF
once,TRBV5-5,TRBJ2-1,17,-,TGTGCCAGCAGCTTGGAGGGGCGGCCGCTTTTCTACAATGAGCAGTTCTTC,CASSLEGRPLFYNEQFF
-,TRBV30,TRBJ1-5,15,TRBD1,TGTGCCTGGAGTCTTCGGGGGACAGAAGGTAAGCCCCAGCATTTT,CAWSLRGTEGKPQHF
-,TRBV6-1,TRBJ2-7,13,-,TGTGCCAGCACCAAAGGTGGGGGGTGGGAGCAGTACTTC,CASTKGGGWEQYF
once,TRBV6-5,TRBJ2-3,13,-,TGTGCCAGCAGGCAGCAGGGGACAGATACGCAGTATTTT,CASRQQGTDTQYF
-,TRBV7-9,TRBJ1-2,13,TRBD1,TGTGCCAGCAGTACCGGGACAGGGGATGGCTACACCTTC,CASSTGTGDGYTF
-,TRBV10-3,TRBJ1-1,16,TRBD1,TGTGCCATCAGTGTCCGCGCGAACAGGGGGCGGACTGAAGCTTTCTTT,CAISVRANRGRTEAFF
-,TRBV6-4,TRBJ2-1,15,-,TGTGCCAGCAGTGACCAAGCGGGTGCTGACAATGAGCAGTTCTTC,CASSDQAGADNEQFF
-,TRBV5-5,TRBJ2-7,16,TRBD2,TGTGCCAGCAGCTTGGCTCCTAGCGGTATCTCCTACGAGCAGTACTTC,CASSLAPSGISYEQYF
-,TRBV6-4,TRBJ2-3,16,TRBD2,TGTGCCAGCAGTAACACGTGGCAGGGAGGGACAGATACGCAGTATTTT,CASSNTWQGGTDTQYF
-,TRBV28,TRBJ2-7,14,TRBD1,TGTGCCAGCAGTTTGGGACAGGGGGGCGACGAGCAGTACTTC,CASSLGQGGDEQYF
-,TRBV28,TRBJ1-2,14,TRBD1,TGTGCCAGCAGTGCCTCCGGGACAGTGTCAGGCTACACCTTC,CASSASGTVSGYTF
-,TRBV7-8,TRBJ2-7,15,TRBD1,TGTGCCAGCAGCTTAGCGACGGGACAGGGGTACGAGCAGTACTTC,CASSLATGQGYEQYF
-,TRBV7-2,TRBJ2-7,15,TRBD1,TGTGCCAGCAGCTTATTACAGGGGTGGACCTACGAGCAGTACTTC,CASSLLQGWTYEQYF
many,TRBV2,TRBJ2-3,14,TRBD1,TGTGCCAGCAAGGACAGGGGGCTATTAGATACGCAGTATTTT,CASKDRGLLDTQYF
-,TRBV6-5,TRBJ1-2,14,TRBD1,TGTGCCAGCAGTCGACAGGGGGCGGTCTATGGCTACACCTTC,CASSRQGAVYGYTF
-,TRBV7-2,TRBJ1-4,14,TRBD1,TGTGCCAGTTCCCGACAGGGGACTAATGAAAAACTGTTTTTT,CASSRQGTNEKLFF
-,TRBV30,TRBJ1-2,13,-,TGTGCCTGGAGTGTCAGGAGGGACTATGGCTACACCTTC,CAWSVRRDYGYTF
-,TRBV25-1,TRBJ2-7,15,TRBD1,TGTGCCAGCAGTGACTCCCGACAGGGCTACTACGAGCAGTACTTC,CASSDSRQGYYEQYF
-,TRBV28,TRBJ2-6,16,-,TGTGCCAGCAGTTTGTTCCGGGGCTCTGGGGCCAACGTCCTGACTTTC,CASSLFRGSGANVLTF
-,TRBV7-9,TRBJ2-1,11,TRBD2,TGTTCCAGCAGCTTAGGGGAGGGTGGGTTCTTC,CSSSLGEGGFF
-,TRBV28,TRBJ1-1,15,TRBD1,TGTGCCAGCAGTCCCCCGCCGGGACAGAAGACTGAAGCTTTCTTT,CASSPPPGQKTEAFF
-,TRBV27,TRBJ2-3,14,-,TGTGCCAGCGCCACAGACGGTGGCACAGATACGCAGTATTTT,CASATDGGTDTQYF
-,TRBV18,TRBJ2-7,15,-,TGTGCCAGCTCACCGGGCAGCCTCGGAACCTACGAGCAGTACTTC,CASSPGSLGTYEQYF
-,TRBV14,TRBJ1-5,11,-,TGTGCCAGCACACCAGGGTTGGCCCAGCATTTT,CASTPGLAQHF
-,TRBV2,TRBJ2-1,18,-,TGTGCCAGCAGTTTCACCTCCTCGACTAGTGAACACTACAATGAGCAGTTCTTC,CASSFTSSTSEHYNEQFF
-,TRBV7-2,TRBJ2-2,17,TRBD1,TGTGCCAGCAGCTTAAGCAGTGGGACAGAAAATCCCGGGGAGCTGTTTTTT,CASSLSSGTENPGELFF
-,TRBV6-5,TRBJ1-3,13,-,TGTGCCAGCGGAACGACGACAGGAAACACCATATATTTT,CASGTTTGNTIYF
once,TRBV7-3,TRBJ2-1,16,-,TGTGCCAGCAGCCCGGGTGGCGACTTGCCCTACAATGAGCAGTTCTTC,CASSPGGDLPYNEQFF
-,TRBV27,TRBJ2-5,16,-,TGTGCCAGCAGTTCCTTGCAAGGGGGGGGTGGAAAGACCCAGTACTTC,CASSSLQGGGGKTQYF
-,TRBV5-1,TRBJ2-1,14,TRBD2,TGCGCCAGCGGGAGGGGTAGCTCCTACAATGAGCAGTTCTTC,CASGRGSSYNEQFF
-,TRBV5-5,TRBJ2-1,16,TRBD2,TGTGCCAGCAGCTCACCAGCGGGAGTGGGTTACAATGAGCAGTTCTTC,CASSSPAGVGYNEQFF